These 2 T cell receptor beta chains share one sample of origin, sequenced in a study of blood T cell repertoires in COVID-19. Data came from immunoSEQ multiplex PCR; TCRdb stores just in-frame clones and leaves some out. The sample lists under 350,000 clones; about nine tenths were seen once. The sample consisted of PBMCs or T cells enriched from blood (not recorded which). The receptor source for this set is a middle-aged woman who had recovered from COVID-19.

The chain couples TRBV4-1 to TRBJ2-2; 7 bases are a match to TRBD1. This CDR3 contains 16 residues. J gave up 5 bases and V 0 bases, and 6 bases lay outside the gene matches. Per germline, CDR1 MGHRA and CDR2 YSYEKL. CDR3 in amino acids: CASSQEGQARTGELFF. CDR3 in DNA: TGCGCCAGCAGCCAAGAAGGACAGGCGAGAACCGGGGAGCTGTTTTTT.

The chain combines TRBV9 with TRBJ1-2; possibly TRBD1 for D (5 bases). The CDR3 totals 13 residues. Germline V gene lookup returns CDR1 SGDLS and CDR2 YYNGEE. Trimming left V 0 bases short and J 5 bases short, with 8 bases between. The chain's CDR3 is CASSVGSGYGYTF. Written as DNA, the CDR3 is TGTGCCAGCAGCGTAGGGTCAGGGTATGGCTACACCTTC.